These 31 T cell receptor beta chains were sequenced from one sample in a study of cytomegalovirus exposure and HLA in healthy donors. Assay: immunoSEQ multiplex PCR; the TCRdb copy retains only in-frame clones and omits some. The top ten hold 9% to 12% of the sample, which has 150,000 to 200,000 clones, 85% to 90% seen once. What was sequenced was PBMCs. These receptors were collected from a woman aged 18-29 years in good health and CMV-seropositive.

The CDR3 spells CSVEEPAYEQYF. CDR3 in DNA: TGCAGCGTTGAAGAACCCGCGTACGAGCAGTACTTC. The gene calls are TRBV29-1 and TRBJ2-7; D gene uncertain. Germline CDR1 is SQVTM and CDR2 is ANQGSEA. The CDR3 consists of 12 residues. V lost 0 bases, J lost 4 bases, and 7 bases lay in between.

V is TRBV25-1 and J is TRBJ1-1; 7 nucleotides align to TRBD1. V lost 4 bases and J lost 4; bases outside the gene matches: 9. Per germline, CDR1 MGHDK and CDR2 SYGVNS. The CDR3 is 15 residues long. CDR3 nucleotides: TGTGCCAGCAGTGGGGACAGAAATATAGTCACTGAAGCTTTCTTT. Protein sequence: CASSGDRNIVTEAFF.

This clone was found once. This chain connects TRBV29-1 to TRBJ1-2; 8 nucleotides align to TRBD1. The germline gives CDR1 SQVTM, CDR2 ANQGSEA. V was pared by 5 bases and J by 5 bases, with 4 bases of the junction left unmatched. This CDR3 contains 12 residues. Written as DNA, the CDR3 is TGCAGCGTTTTCGGACAGGGATATGGCTACACCTTC. Amino acids: CSVFGQGYGYTF.

The V gene is TRBV29-1, the J gene TRBJ1-4; a possible D gene is TRBD1 (5 bases). This CDR3 is built from 13 residues. Per germline, CDR1 SQVTM and CDR2 ANQGSEA. Written as DNA, the CDR3 is TGCAGTTCTATAGTCGGGGGGGGAAGAAAACTGTTTTTT. Protein product: CSSIVGGGRKLFF.

This clone occurred once. The gene calls are TRBV5-1 and TRBJ1-1, with 8 bases that match TRBD1. CDR1 is SGHRS and CDR2 is YFSETQ in the germline V gene. The CDR3 length is 14 residues. With V trimmed by 4 bases and J by 4 bases, 6 bases remained unmatched. The CDR3, as DNA: TGCGCCAGCAGCACCAGGGGGCTTAGCACTGAAGCTTTCTTT. As protein: CASSTRGLSTEAFF. The full variable domain, with the rest looked up from reference TRBV5-1 and TRBJ1-1, is KAGVTQTPRYLIKTRGQQVTLSCSPISGHRSVSWYQQTPGQGLQFLFEYFSETQRNKGNFPGRFSGRQFSNSRSEMNVSTLELGDSALYLCASSTRGLSTEAFFGQGTRLTVV.

The chain recombines TRBV28 with TRBJ2-7; 7 bases align to TRBD2. Losses at the gene ends were 8 bases for V and 2 bases for J; bases not matched to a gene: 15. The CDR3 sequence is 16 residues long. Germline V gene data show CDR1 as MDHEN and CDR2 as SYDVKM. Here the CDR3 DNA reads TGTGCCAGCTTCCCTAGCGGAGTGGGGGGGACCTACGAGCAGTACTTC. The encoded protein is CASFPSGVGGTYEQYF.

The chain has TRBV11-3 and TRBJ2-5, with D perhaps TRBD2 (5 bases). Per germline, CDR1 SGHNT and CDR2 YENEEA. Trimming removed 5 bases at V and 5 bases at J, with 9 bases between. The CDR3 is 12 amino acids. The DNA of the CDR3 is TGTGCCAGCAGCAGGGAGCGGGAGACCCAGTACTTC. Its protein product is CASSRERETQYF.

This chain connects TRBV29-1 to TRBJ2-5, with D tentatively TRBD1 (6 bases). Germline CDR1 SQVTM, CDR2 ANQGSEA. CDR3 size: 13 residues. The V end was cut by 8 bases, the J end by 1 base, with 14 bases between. In DNA, the CDR3 is TGCAGCACCCAGGACAGCTTCCAAGAGACCCAGTACTTC. This translates into CSTQDSFQETQYF.

The CDR3 is CASSEAPAGLGNTIYF. CDR3 nucleotide sequence: TGTGCCAGCAGTGAAGCGCCGGCAGGGTTGGGGAACACCATATATTTT. The genes are TRBV6-1 and TRBJ1-3; D possibly corresponds to TRBD1 (5 bases). This CDR3 has 16 residues. From germline, CDR1 is MNHNS and CDR2 SASEGT. Trimming took 0 bases from V and 7 from J, leaving 16 bases between them.

This chain connects TRBV7-3 to TRBJ1-2; D is perhaps TRBD1 (6 bases). The CDR3 runs 14 residues. V lost 1 base to trimming and J lost 5 bases, with 11 bases between them. Per the germline V gene, CDR1 is SGHTA and CDR2 is FQGTGA. The CDR3 reads CASSLMGQDYGYTF. CDR3 nucleotides: TGTGCCAGCAGCTTAATGGGACAAGATTATGGCTACACCTTC.

This chain connects TRBV7-2 to TRBJ2-5; no firm D call. V lost 0 bases and J lost 4, with 3 bases in between. Germline assignment: CDR1 SGHTA and CDR2 FQGNSA. The CDR3 is 12 residues long. CDR3 amino acids: CASSLALETQYF. The CDR3 coding sequence is TGTGCCAGCAGCTTAGCCCTAGAGACCCAGTACTTC. The full variable domain, completed using reference TRBV7-2 and TRBJ2-5, is GAGVSQSPSNKVTEKGKDVELRCDPISGHTALYWYRQSLGQGLEFLIYFQGNSAPDKSGLPSDRFSAERTGGSVSTLTIQRTQQEDSAVYLCASSLALETQYFGPGTRLLVL.

The chain recombines TRBV28 with TRBJ1-4; D unresolved. The CDR3 length is 17 residues. The germline V gene has CDR1 MDHEN and CDR2 SYDVKM. V lost 1 base to trimming and J lost 7 bases, with 19 bases between them. This CDR3 reads CASSLSGDGIWGEKLFF. For the CDR3, the DNA is TGTGCCAGCAGTTTATCAGGAGACGGGATCTGGGGTGAAAAACTGTTTTTT. Full variable domain (rest looked up from reference TRBV28 and TRBJ1-4): DVKVTQSSRYLVKRTGEKVFLECVQDMDHENMFWYRQDPGLGLRLIYFSYDVKMKEKGDIPEGYSVSREKKERFSLILESASTNQTSMYLCASSLSGDGIWGEKLFFGSGTQLSVL.

The chain employs TRBV4-1 and TRBJ2-5, with 12 bases that match TRBD2. Germline CDR1 reads MGHRA; CDR2 reads YSYEKL. J gave up 7 bases and V 4 bases, and 16 bases lay outside the gene matches. The CDR3 runs 18 residues. The CDR3 region has the DNA TGCGCCAGCAGCCGGTCACTCGGACTAGCGGGAAGGCTTGGGACCCAGTACTTC. Protein: CASSRSLGLAGRLGTQYF.

The sample holds one count of this clone. The chain combines TRBV6-1 with TRBJ2-7; D might be TRBD2 (5 bases). The CDR3 has 13 amino acids. The germline V and J ends were trimmed by 5 bases and 0 bases, with 8 bases remaining between them. Germline CDR1 is MNHNS and CDR2 is SASEGT. The CDR3 sequence is CASSTAASYEQYF. The CDR3 region has the DNA TGTGCCAGCAGTACAGCGGCCTCCTACGAGCAGTACTTC.

The chain is built from TRBV4-3 and TRBJ2-2; perhaps TRBD2 as D (6 bases). This CDR3 comprises 14 residues. Trimming shortened V by 3 bases and J by 2 bases, and 7 bases separated the two germline ends. The germline CDR1 and CDR2 sequences are LGHNA and YSLEER. The CDR3, as DNA: TGCGCCAGCAGCCAGCGGGGTAACACCGGGGAGCTGTTTTTT. Residues: CASSQRGNTGELFF.

This chain joins TRBV9 and TRBJ2-1; 10 bases agree with TRBD2. Germline V lookup: CDR1 SGDLS, CDR2 YYNGEE. The trim removed 4 bases at V and 1 base at J, leaving 8 bases unmatched. The CDR3 spans 17 residues. In DNA, the CDR3 is TGTGCCAGCAGCCAATACGGACTAGCGGAATCCTACAATGAGCAGTTCTTC. Translated: CASSQYGLAESYNEQFF.

V usage is TRBV18 and J usage is TRBJ2-3; D not certain. Germline values: CDR1 KGHSH, CDR2 LQKENI. The V and J ends lost 6 bases and 5 bases respectively, with 9 bases between them. The CDR3 runs to 12 residues. The CDR3 here is CASSSTGDTQYF. CDR3 nucleotides: TGTGCCAGCTCCTCTACTGGAGATACGCAGTATTTT.

The V gene is TRBV29-1, the J gene TRBJ2-3, with 9 bases fitting TRBD1. The CDR3 is 14 amino acids. V lost 8 bases and J lost 3; bases outside the gene matches: 9. Germline lookup yields CDR1 SQVTM and CDR2 ANQGSEA. CDR3 nucleotide sequence: TGCAGCCTAAAGGACAGGGGTAGAACAGATACGCAGTATTTT. This encodes CSLKDRGRTDTQYF.

This chain links TRBV2 with TRBJ2-3; a weak D match, TRBD1 (6 bases). The V end was cut by 6 bases, the J end by 6 bases, with 10 bases between. Germline loops: CDR1 SNHLY, CDR2 FYNNEI. This CDR3 comprises 12 residues. CDR3 sequence reads: CASSVDRDTQYF. DNA of the CDR3: TGTGCCAGCAGCGTCGACAGGGATACGCAGTATTTT. The full variable domain, completed using reference TRBV2 and TRBJ2-3, is EPEVTQTPSHQVTQMGQEVILRCVPISNHLYFYWYRQILGQKVEFLVSFYNNEISEKSEIFDDQFSVERPDGSNFTLKIRSTKLEDSAMYFCASSVDRDTQYFGPGTRLTVL.

In the case of this clone: This same CDR3 is encoded by further DNA sequences in the sample. The chain uses TRBV27 and TRBJ1-1; D possibly corresponds to TRBD1 (5 bases). V was trimmed by 3 bases and J by 5 bases, leaving 10 bases between them. The CDR3 runs to 13 residues. From germline, CDR1 is MNHEY and CDR2 SMNVEV (reference sequence). The chain's CDR3 is CASSFGGGTEAFF. CDR3 in DNA: TGTGCCAGCAGTTTCGGGGGTGGGACTGAAGCTTTCTTT.

V gene TRBV7-3 combines with J gene TRBJ2-6; 8 positions agree with TRBD1. The germline V gene has CDR1 SGHTA and CDR2 FQGTGA. The CDR3 contains 17 residues. V lost 5 bases, J lost 1 base, and 7 bases stayed unmatched. CDR3 in amino acids: CASSLRGRQSGANVLTF. DNA of the CDR3: TGTGCCAGCAGCCTCAGGGGGCGGCAATCTGGGGCCAACGTCCTGACTTTC.

The rearrangement uses TRBV11-2 and TRBJ2-1, with 10 positions matching TRBD2. The length of the CDR3 is 18 residues. The V gene end was trimmed by 1 base and the J gene end by 1 base; junction bases not matched to a gene: 7. Germline CDR1 SGHAT, CDR2 FQNNGV. CDR3 bases: TGTGCCAGCAGCTTAGTTCCTAGCGGGAGCCGATCCTACAATGAGCAGTTCTTC. Translating gives CASSLVPSGSRSYNEQFF.

The DNA of the CDR3 is TGTGCCAGCAGCATATCGATTGACGGCGGGACGAACACCGGGGAGCTGTTTTTT. It codes for CASSISIDGGTNTGELFF. The chain combines TRBV9 with TRBJ2-2, with D perhaps matching TRBD2 (6 bases). There are 18 residues in the CDR3. The V end was cut by 4 bases, the J end by 0 bases, with 19 bases between. Per the germline V gene, CDR1 is SGDLS and CDR2 is YYNGEE.

V gene TRBV19 combines with J gene TRBJ2-1; D might be TRBD1 (6 bases). V gave up 6 bases and J gave up 5 bases, with 14 bases separating them. Per the germline V gene, CDR1 is LNHDA and CDR2 is SQIVND (reference sequence). CDR3 length: 14 residues. CDR3 residues: CASSPWTANNEQFF. Written as DNA, the CDR3 is TGTGCCAGTAGCCCCTGGACAGCTAACAATGAGCAGTTCTTC.

The chain joins TRBV30 to TRBJ2-3, with D unresolved. Germline CDR1 reads GTSNPN; CDR2 reads SVGIG (reference sequence). The V end was cut by 2 bases, the J end by 2 bases, with 8 bases between. This CDR3 has 13 amino acids. In DNA form, the CDR3 reads TGTGCCTGGAGTTGGAGTATCACAGATACGCAGTATTTT. Residues: CAWSWSITDTQYF. Filled out from reference TRBV30 and TRBJ2-3, the complete variable domain reads SQTIHQWPATLVQPVGSPLSLECTVEGTSNPNLYWYRQAAGRGLQLLFYSVGIGQISSEVPQNLSASRPQDRQFILSSKKLLLSDSGFYLCAWSWSITDTQYFGPGTRLTVL.

This clone occurred once. Here the CDR3 DNA reads TGTGCCAGCAGCACCAGGGACTATGGCTACACCTTC. It codes for CASSTRDYGYTF. The rearrangement uses TRBV9 and TRBJ1-2, with D maybe TRBD1 (5 bases). The V gene lost 4 bases and the J gene lost 3 bases, with 7 bases spanning the gap. The CDR3 extends over 12 amino acids. The germline gives CDR1 SGDLS, CDR2 YYNGEE.

This chain joins TRBV7-9 and TRBJ1-1; D might be TRBD1 (5 bases). V was cut by 6 bases and J by 3 bases, with 11 bases left in between. This CDR3 is 13 amino acids long. The germline V gene has CDR1 SEHNR and CDR2 FQNEAQ (reference sequence). The CDR3 bases are TGTGCCAGCAGGACACAGGTTGACACTGAAGCTTTCTTT. It encodes CASRTQVDTEAFF.

V is TRBV27 and J is TRBJ1-5, with 9 bases lining up with TRBD1. There are 16 residues in the CDR3. The germline CDR1 and CDR2 sequences are MNHEY and SMNVEV (reference sequence). Trimming at V came to 10 bases and at J to 3 bases, leaving 13 bases not matched to a gene. CDR3 coding DNA: TGTGCCACCCGATCTACCGGGACAGGGAACAATCAGCCCCAGCATTTT. Translating gives CATRSTGTGNNQPQHF.

The chain links TRBV11-2 to TRBJ2-3; the D gene is possibly TRBD2 (6 bases). Germline loops: CDR1 SGHAT, CDR2 FQNNGV. The ends were cut back, 1 base at V and 4 bases at J, with 15 bases in the middle. The CDR3 runs to 16 residues. The CDR3 DNA follows: TGTGCCAGCAGCTTAGGATTAGCGGTTTCGTCAGATACGCAGTATTTT. It codes for CASSLGLAVSSDTQYF.

This chain uses TRBV27 with TRBJ1-2; tentative D call: TRBD1 (6 bases). The CDR3 has 14 amino acids. Trimming pared 5 bases from V and 8 bases from J, leaving 18 bases between. Germline CDR1 is MNHEY and CDR2 is SMNVEV (reference sequence). The CDR3 loop reads CASSRGEGRLGYTF. The CDR3 DNA sequence: TGTGCCAGCAGTAGGGGGGAGGGACGGCTCGGCTACACCTTC.

J is TRBJ2-6 and V is TRBV5-1, with 10 bases fitting TRBD1. This CDR3 region has 17 residues. Unmatched junction bases numbered 2, after V lost 0 bases and J lost 2 bases. Germline V gene sequence: CDR1 SGHRS, CDR2 YFSETQ. The CDR3: CASSLGGQGAGANVLTF. The CDR3 DNA follows: TGCGCCAGCAGCTTGGGCGGACAGGGGGCTGGGGCCAACGTCCTGACTTTC.